This T cell receptor (beta chain) was retrieved from a study of T cells in localized non-small cell lung cancer. Clones were read by immunoSEQ multiplex PCR, and TCRdb kept only the in-frame ones, dropping some. The sample lists 100,000 to 150,000 clones; 70% to 90% were seen once. The CDR3 covers 12 residues. Trimming removed 1 base at V and 16 bases at J, with 13 bases between. The germline V gene encodes CDR1 SGHAT and CDR2 FQNNGV. In its sample, this clone was seen once. The chain joins TRBV11-2 to TRBJ1-4, with D unclear. The sequencing here drew on peripheral blood, taken before any cancer treatment. The sequence was obtained from a female donor at least 60 years old with stage I lung adenocarcinoma. The CDR3 region has the DNA TGTGCCAGCAGCTTAGCAAGTTCCTTTCCGTTTTTT. It specifies CASSLASSFPFF.